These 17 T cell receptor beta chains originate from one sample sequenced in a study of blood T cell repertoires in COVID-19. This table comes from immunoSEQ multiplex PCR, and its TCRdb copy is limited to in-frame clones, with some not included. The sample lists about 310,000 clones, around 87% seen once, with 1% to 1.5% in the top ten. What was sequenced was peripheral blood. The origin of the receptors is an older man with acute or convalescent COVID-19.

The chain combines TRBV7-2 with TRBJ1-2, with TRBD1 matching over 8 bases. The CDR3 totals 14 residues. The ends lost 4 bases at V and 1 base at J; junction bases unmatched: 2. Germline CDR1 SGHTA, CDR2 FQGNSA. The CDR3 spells CASSSQGGNYGYTF. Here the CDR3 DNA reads TGTGCCAGCAGCTCACAGGGGGGTAACTATGGCTACACCTTC. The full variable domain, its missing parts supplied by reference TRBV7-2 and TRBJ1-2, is GAGVSQSPSNKVTEKGKDVELRCDPISGHTALYWYRQSLGQGLEFLIYFQGNSAPDKSGLPSDRFSAERTGGSVSTLTIQRTQQEDSAVYLCASSSQGGNYGYTFGSGTRLTVV.

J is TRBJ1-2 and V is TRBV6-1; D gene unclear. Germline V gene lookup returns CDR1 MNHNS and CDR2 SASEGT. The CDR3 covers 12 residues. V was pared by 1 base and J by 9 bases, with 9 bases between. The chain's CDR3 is CASSEEYGRYTF. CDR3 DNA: TGTGCCAGCAGTGAAGAGTATGGCCGCTACACCTTC.

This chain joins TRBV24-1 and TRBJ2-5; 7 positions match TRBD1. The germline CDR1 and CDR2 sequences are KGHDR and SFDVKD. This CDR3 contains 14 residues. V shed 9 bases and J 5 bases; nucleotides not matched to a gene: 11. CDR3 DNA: TGTGCCACCGCCGGGACAGCCAACGGGGAGACCCAGTACTTC. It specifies CATAGTANGETQYF.

CDR3: CASLESYEQYF. CDR3 in DNA: TGTGCCAGCCTAGAAAGCTACGAGCAGTACTTC. This chain links TRBV6-6 with TRBJ2-7; D ambiguous. The CDR3 is made up of 11 amino acids. CDR1 and CDR2 (germline): MNHNY, SVGAGI (reference sequence). Trimming stripped 8 bases from V and 3 bases from J, with 8 bases between.

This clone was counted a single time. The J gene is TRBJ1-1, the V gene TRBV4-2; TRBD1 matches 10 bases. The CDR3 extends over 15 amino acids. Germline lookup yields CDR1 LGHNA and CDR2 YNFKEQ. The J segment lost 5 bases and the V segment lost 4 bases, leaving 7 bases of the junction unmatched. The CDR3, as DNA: TGTGCCAGCAGCCTAGGGACAGGGGAAAGAACTGAAGCTTTCTTT. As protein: CASSLGTGERTEAFF.

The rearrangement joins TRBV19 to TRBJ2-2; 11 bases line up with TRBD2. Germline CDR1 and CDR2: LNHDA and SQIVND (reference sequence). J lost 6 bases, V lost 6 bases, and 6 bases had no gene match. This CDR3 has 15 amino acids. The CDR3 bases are TGTGCCAGTAGCGATAGCGGGGGGGCCCCCGGGGAGCTGTTTTTT. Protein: CASSDSGGAPGELFF.

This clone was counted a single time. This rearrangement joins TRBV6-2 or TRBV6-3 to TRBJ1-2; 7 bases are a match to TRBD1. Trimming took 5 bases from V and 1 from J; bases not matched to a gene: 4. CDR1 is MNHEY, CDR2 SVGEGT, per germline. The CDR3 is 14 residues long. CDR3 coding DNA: TGTGCCAGCAGTCCGGACAGGAATAACTATGGCTACACCTTC. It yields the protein CASSPDRNNYGYTF.

CDR3 region: CASSPGTDLYEQYF. The CDR3 DNA reads as TGTGCCAGCAGTCCTGGGACAGATCTCTACGAGCAGTACTTC. The genes are TRBV6-5 and TRBJ2-7; 7 bases align to TRBD1. Losses at the gene ends were 5 bases for V and 3 bases for J; bases not matched to a gene: 7. This CDR3 contains 14 residues. Germline V gene data show CDR1 as MNHEY and CDR2 as SVGAGI.

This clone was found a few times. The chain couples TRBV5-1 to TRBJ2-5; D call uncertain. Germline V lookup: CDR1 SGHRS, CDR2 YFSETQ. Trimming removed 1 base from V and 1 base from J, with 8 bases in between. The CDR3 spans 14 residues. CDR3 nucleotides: TGCGCCAGCAGCTTGTTCCAGGCCCAAGAGACCCAGTACTTC. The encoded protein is CASSLFQAQETQYF.

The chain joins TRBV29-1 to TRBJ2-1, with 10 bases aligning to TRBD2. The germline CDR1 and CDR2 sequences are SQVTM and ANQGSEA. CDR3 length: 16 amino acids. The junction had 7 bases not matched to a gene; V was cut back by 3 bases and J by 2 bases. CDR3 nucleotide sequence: TGCAGCGTTGAGCCCGGACTAGCGGAGGCCTACAATGAGCAGTTCTTC. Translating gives CSVEPGLAEAYNEQFF.

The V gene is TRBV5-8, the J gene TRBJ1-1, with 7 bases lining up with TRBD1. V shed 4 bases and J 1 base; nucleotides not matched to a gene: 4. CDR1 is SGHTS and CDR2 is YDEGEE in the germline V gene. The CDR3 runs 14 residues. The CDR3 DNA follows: TGTGCCAGCAGCAGGAGGACAGGGAACACTGAAGCTTTCTTT. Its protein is CASSRRTGNTEAFF.

CDR3 amino acids: CASSPSGTSGYEQYF. CDR3 in DNA: TGTGCCAGCAGCCCTTCTGGGACTAGCGGGTACGAGCAGTACTTC. The chain has TRBV28 and TRBJ2-7; TRBD2 matches 12 bases. In germline, CDR1 is MDHEN, CDR2 SYDVKM. The CDR3 totals 15 residues. V gave up 6 bases and J gave up 4 bases; unmatched junction bases: 7.

The CDR3 loop reads CATSWGHGTEAFF. CDR3 DNA: TGTGCCACGTCCTGGGGGCACGGCACTGAAGCTTTCTTT. The V gene is TRBV5-6, the J gene TRBJ1-1; D might be TRBD1 (6 bases). CDR1 SGHDT and CDR2 YYEEEE come from the germline V gene. The CDR3 totals 13 residues. V was cut by 9 bases and J by 4 bases, with 16 bases left in between.

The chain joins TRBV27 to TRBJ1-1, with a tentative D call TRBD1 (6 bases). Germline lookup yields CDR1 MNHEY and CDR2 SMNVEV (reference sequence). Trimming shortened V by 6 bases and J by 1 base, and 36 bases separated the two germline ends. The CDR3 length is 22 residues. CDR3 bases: TGTGCCAGCAGCCTAGCCCGTCTCGCTCGAACGAGGGCAGGGGCCCGGAACACTGAAGCTTTCTTT. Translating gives CASSLARLARTRAGARNTEAFF.

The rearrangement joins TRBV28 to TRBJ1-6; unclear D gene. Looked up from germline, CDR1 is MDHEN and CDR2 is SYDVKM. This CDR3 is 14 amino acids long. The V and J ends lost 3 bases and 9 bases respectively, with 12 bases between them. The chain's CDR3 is CASSFYEGSSPLHF. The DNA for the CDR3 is TGTGCCAGCAGTTTCTATGAGGGATCTTCACCCCTCCACTTT.

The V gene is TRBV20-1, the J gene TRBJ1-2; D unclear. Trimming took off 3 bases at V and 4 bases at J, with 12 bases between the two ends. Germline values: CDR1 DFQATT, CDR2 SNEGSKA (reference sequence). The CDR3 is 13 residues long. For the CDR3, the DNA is TGCAGTGCTAGTCGGGGTCGAACCTATGGCTACACCTTC. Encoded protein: CSASRGRTYGYTF.

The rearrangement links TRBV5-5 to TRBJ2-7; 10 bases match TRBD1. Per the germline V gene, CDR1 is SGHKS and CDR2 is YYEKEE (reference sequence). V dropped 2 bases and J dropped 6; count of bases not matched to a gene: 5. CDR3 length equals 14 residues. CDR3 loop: CASSFRQGASEQYF. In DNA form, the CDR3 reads TGTGCCAGCAGCTTCCGACAGGGGGCTTCCGAGCAGTACTTC.